These 30 T cell receptor beta chains came from one sample sequenced in a study of blood T cell repertoires in COVID-19. TCRdb's copy holds only in-frame clones and misses some; the assay was immunoSEQ multiplex PCR. The sample has fewer than 150,000 clones, about 90% seen once. Sequencing input: peripheral blood. The receptors come from a woman in her 70s with acute or convalescent COVID-19.

The chain carries TRBV19 and TRBJ1-2; TRBD1 agrees at 7 bases. The CDR3 has 13 amino acids. Per the germline V gene, CDR1 is LNHDA and CDR2 is SQIVND (reference sequence). The ends lost 6 bases at V and 3 bases at J; junction bases unmatched: 4. In DNA, the CDR3 is TGTGCCAGTAGCAGGGGACAGTACTATGGCTACACCTTC. Amino acid sequence: CASSRGQYYGYTF.

This clone was picked up a small number of times. This chain joins TRBV28 and TRBJ1-2; D gene uncertain. V lost 5 bases to trimming and J lost 2 bases, with 6 bases between them. The CDR3 has 12 amino acids. Germline V lookup: CDR1 MDHEN, CDR2 SYDVKM. The chain's CDR3 is CASSRGNYGYTF. As DNA, the CDR3 is TGTGCCAGCAGTCGAGGGAACTATGGCTACACCTTC.

The rearrangement links TRBV14 to TRBJ1-4; a weak D match, TRBD1 (6 bases). This CDR3 comprises 17 residues. V lost 0 bases and J 2 bases, leaving 13 bases between the germline ends. Germline V gene lookup returns CDR1 SGHDN and CDR2 FVKESK. CDR3 nucleotide sequence: TGTGCCAGCAGCCAAGAACTGGGGGGGCTGACTAATGAAAAACTGTTTTTT. This encodes CASSQELGGLTNEKLFF.

The rearrangement links TRBV28 to TRBJ1-4; 7 nucleotides match TRBD1. The CDR3 runs to 14 residues. With 8 bases clipped from V and 4 bases from J, the junction kept 7 bases outside the gene matches. Germline V CDR1 and CDR2: MDHEN, SYDVKM. The CDR3 is CASGGGQLNEKLFF. CDR3 sequence (DNA): TGTGCCAGCGGTGGGGGACAGCTTAATGAAAAACTGTTTTTT.

The CDR3 loop is CASRPGQGANYGYTF. The CDR3 nucleotides are TGTGCCAGCAGACCCGGACAGGGGGCTAACTATGGCTACACCTTC. The chain uses TRBV7-9 and TRBJ1-2; TRBD1 matches 10 bases. This CDR3 is built from 15 residues. After removal of 6 bases from V and 0 bases from J, the junction contained 4 bases not matched to a gene. CDR1 SEHNR and CDR2 FQNEAQ come from the germline V gene (reference sequence).

This rearrangement joins TRBV5-6 to TRBJ1-2; D unclear. The V gene's germline CDR1 is SGHDT and CDR2 YYEEEE. This CDR3 region has 12 residues. The V end lost 4 bases, the J end lost 4 bases, and 8 bases lay between the germline ends. As DNA, the CDR3 is TGTGCCAGCAGCGAGGCTTTCTATGGCTACACCTTC. Amino acids: CASSEAFYGYTF.

The chain couples TRBV2 to TRBJ1-5, with 7 bases lining up with TRBD1. The junction had 8 bases not matched to a gene; V was cut back by 5 bases and J by 7 bases. Germline CDR1 reads SNHLY; CDR2 reads FYNNEI. The length of the CDR3 is 14 residues. The CDR3 spells CASSRDRKEQPQHF. Written as DNA, the CDR3 is TGTGCCAGCAGTCGGGACAGAAAGGAGCAGCCCCAGCATTTT.

The chain combines TRBV6-5 with TRBJ2-1; 7 bases fit TRBD1. Germline loops: CDR1 MNHEY, CDR2 SVGAGI. The CDR3 length is 14 residues. The ends lost 6 bases at V and 2 bases at J; junction bases unmatched: 4. The DNA for the CDR3 is TGTGCCAGCAGGCCCGGGACAGCCTACAATGAGCAGTTCTTC. Amino acid sequence: CASRPGTAYNEQFF.

V usage is TRBV3-1 (or the pseudogene TRBV3-2) and J usage is TRBJ2-7, with D tentatively TRBD2 (5 bases). Trimming shortened V by 3 bases and J by 1 base, and 16 bases separated the two germline ends. This CDR3 is built from 16 residues. Looked up from germline, CDR1 is LGHDT and CDR2 is YNNKEL (reference sequence). The CDR3: CASSHGEAIYSYEQYF. CDR3 coding DNA: TGTGCCAGCAGCCACGGGGAAGCGATATATTCCTACGAGCAGTACTTC.

V and J are TRBV5-1 and TRBJ1-3; 12 positions match TRBD1. The germline V gene encodes CDR1 SGHRS and CDR2 YFSETQ. The CDR3 has 19 amino acids. V shed 2 bases and J 1 base; nucleotides not matched to a gene: 10. DNA of the CDR3: TGCGCCAGCAGCTTCGTAGGGACAGGGGGCGCCGGGTCTGGAAACACCATATATTTT. Its translation: CASSFVGTGGAGSGNTIYF.

The J gene is TRBJ1-1, the V gene TRBV6-5; D is unclear. Looked up from germline, CDR1 is MNHEY and CDR2 is SVGAGI. There are 15 residues in the CDR3. V was clipped by 2 bases and J by 2 bases, with 12 bases between them. The DNA of the CDR3 is TGTGCCAGCAGTTACCCCGGGATTGCCAACACTGAAGCTTTCTTT. This gives the protein CASSYPGIANTEAFF.

The rearrangement joins TRBV11-3 to TRBJ1-2; perhaps TRBD1 as D (6 bases). The CDR3 sequence is 16 residues long. Germline V lookup: CDR1 SGHNT, CDR2 YENEEA. V was pared by 6 bases and J by 3 bases, with 20 bases between. The DNA of the CDR3 is TGTGCCAGCAGGATGAGCGGGACAACTAGCGACTATGGCTACACCTTC. This sequence encodes CASRMSGTTSDYGYTF.

The chain uses TRBV6-5 and TRBJ2-2; 8 bases fit TRBD1. CDR1 and CDR2 from the germline V gene are MNHEY and SVGAGI. CDR3 size: 15 residues. The J segment lost 5 bases and the V segment lost 6 bases, leaving 8 bases of the junction unmatched. CDR3 sequence (DNA): TGTGCCAGCAGAACAGGACAGGGCGGAACCGGGGAGCTGTTTTTT. Translation: CASRTGQGGTGELFF.

The chain carries TRBV7-2 and TRBJ1-5; unclear D gene. The V end lost 0 bases, the J end lost 9 bases, and 12 bases lay between the germline ends. The CDR3 has 14 amino acids. Germline CDR1 reads SGHTA; CDR2 reads FQGNSA. The CDR3 protein is CASSLALEPRPQHF. The CDR3 DNA sequence: TGTGCCAGCAGCTTAGCTCTCGAACCTAGGCCCCAGCATTTT. Full variable domain (outside the CDR3, taken from reference TRBV7-2 and TRBJ1-5): GAGVSQSPSNKVTEKGKDVELRCDPISGHTALYWYRQSLGQGLEFLIYFQGNSAPDKSGLPSDRFSAERTGGSVSTLTIQRTQQEDSAVYLCASSLALEPRPQHFGDGTRLSIL.

V gene TRBV7-8 combines with J gene TRBJ2-3; 8 bases are shared with TRBD1. CDR1 is SGHVS and CDR2 is FQNEAQ in the germline V gene. The V segment lost 2 bases and the J segment 5 bases; nucleotides outside the gene matches: 18. The CDR3 runs 19 residues. CDR3 DNA sequence: TGTGCCAGCAGCTTAAGGGGATCCCGCCGGGACAGGATTCGAGATACGCAGTATTTT. This gives the protein CASSLRGSRRDRIRDTQYF.

This sequence joins TRBV7-2 and TRBJ1-2; 8 positions agree with TRBD1. CDR3 length: 15 amino acids. V was clipped by 4 bases and J by 3 bases; unmatched bases: 7. From germline, CDR1 is SGHTA and CDR2 FQGNSA. The CDR3 here is CASSSWQGADYGYTF. CDR3 nucleotides: TGTGCCAGCAGCTCCTGGCAGGGGGCCGACTATGGCTACACCTTC.

The rearrangement uses TRBV7-9 and TRBJ1-1; 7 bases map to TRBD1. V was pared by 5 bases and J by 6 bases, with 6 bases of the junction left unmatched. The CDR3 is made up of 13 amino acids. Germline lookup yields CDR1 SEHNR and CDR2 FQNEAQ (reference sequence). CDR3 DNA sequence: TGTGCCAGCAGCCTCGGACAGGCGGCTGAAGCTTTCTTT. It specifies CASSLGQAAEAFF.

The chain uses TRBV5-6 and TRBJ1-4; D gene ambiguous. The CDR3 contains 12 residues. Germline loops: CDR1 SGHDT, CDR2 YYEEEE. Trimming pared 5 bases from V and 3 bases from J, leaving 5 bases between. This CDR3 is CASSGPNEKLFF. CDR3 nucleotide sequence: TGTGCCAGCAGTGGCCCTAATGAAAAACTGTTTTTT.

V and J are TRBV9 and TRBJ2-1; D is perhaps TRBD1 (6 bases). The CDR3 loop spans 15 amino acids. Germline-derived CDR1 and CDR2 are SGDLS and YYNGEE. V lost 4 bases to trimming and J lost 0 bases, with 11 bases between them. CDR3 nucleotide sequence: TGTGCCAGCAGCCCGGACAGTAACTCCTACAATGAGCAGTTCTTC. Translation gives CASSPDSNSYNEQFF.

The genes are TRBV10-3 and TRBJ1-2; D unclear. The germline gives CDR1 ENHRY, CDR2 SYGVKD. The CDR3 is 14 residues long. Trimming took off 7 bases at V and 1 base at J, with 13 bases between the two ends. The CDR3 spells CAITPGRGNYGYTF. CDR3 bases: TGTGCCATCACTCCCGGGCGGGGTAACTATGGCTACACCTTC.

The chain joins TRBV10-3 to TRBJ2-5; tentatively, D is TRBD1 (5 bases). Per the germline V gene, CDR1 is ENHRY and CDR2 is SYGVKD. The CDR3 consists of 14 residues. V lost 0 bases and J lost 5, with 10 bases in between. CDR3 sequence (DNA): TGTGCCATCAGTGAGTCGGCAGGGCAGGAGACCCAGTACTTC. This codes for CAISESAGQETQYF.

V and J are TRBV29-1 and TRBJ1-2, with 11 bases matching TRBD1. CDR1 is SQVTM and CDR2 is ANQGSEA in the germline V gene. There are 13 residues in the CDR3. V dropped 7 bases and J dropped 7; count of bases not matched to a gene: 8. In DNA, the CDR3 is TGCAGCGCCCAAGGACAGGGGGCGGCTGGCTACACCTTC. Protein sequence: CSAQGQGAAGYTF. Filled out from reference TRBV29-1 and TRBJ1-2, the complete variable domain reads SAVISQKPSRDICQRGTSLTIQCQVDSQVTMMFWYRQQPGQSLTLIATANQGSEATYESGFVIDKFPISRPNLTFSTLTVSNMSPEDSSIYLCSAQGQGAAGYTFGSGTRLTVV.

The V gene is TRBV5-1, the J gene TRBJ1-5, with D possibly TRBD1 on 6 matching bases. The CDR3 runs 13 residues. V was clipped by 10 bases and J by 4 bases, with 15 bases between them. Germline values: CDR1 SGHRS, CDR2 YFSETQ. The CDR3 spells CAGVQGLNQPQHF. The CDR3 nucleotides are TGCGCCGGGGTACAGGGTCTAAATCAGCCCCAGCATTTT.

This clone has just one count. This CDR3 reads CASSVTGDNYGYTF. The CDR3 region has the DNA TGTGCCAGCAGCGTCACAGGGGACAACTATGGCTACACCTTC. The V and J genes are TRBV7-8 and TRBJ1-2; 7 bases align to TRBD1. CDR3 length: 14 residues. Germline V gene lookup returns CDR1 SGHVS and CDR2 FQNEAQ. J was trimmed by 2 bases and V by 5 bases; bases with no gene match: 5.

V usage is TRBV28 and J usage is TRBJ2-5; TRBD1 aligns across 8 bases. The germline V gene encodes CDR1 MDHEN and CDR2 SYDVKM. The CDR3 loop spans 15 amino acids. Unmatched junction bases numbered 13, after V lost 6 bases and J lost 7 bases. The CDR3, as DNA: TGTGCCAGCAGCTCACAGGGGGTGCGATCAGGGACCCAGTACTTC. As protein: CASSSQGVRSGTQYF. Filled out from reference TRBV28 and TRBJ2-5, the complete variable domain reads DVKVTQSSRYLVKRTGEKVFLECVQDMDHENMFWYRQDPGLGLRLIYFSYDVKMKEKGDIPEGYSVSREKKERFSLILESASTNQTSMYLCASSSQGVRSGTQYFGPGTRLLVL.

The rearrangement links TRBV6-5 to TRBJ2-1, with TRBD2 matching over 8 bases. The CDR3 is 15 residues long. The germline gives CDR1 MNHEY, CDR2 SVGAGI. V lost 6 bases and J lost 7; bases outside the gene matches: 11. The CDR3 protein is CASRSTSDPRNEQFF. DNA for the CDR3: TGTGCCAGCAGGTCGACTAGCGATCCTCGGAATGAGCAGTTCTTC.

This chain uses TRBV2 with TRBJ1-5; TRBD1 matches 7 bases. The germline CDR1 and CDR2 sequences are SNHLY and FYNNEI. The CDR3 is made up of 14 amino acids. V dropped 3 bases and J dropped 4; count of bases not matched to a gene: 3. In nucleotides, the CDR3 is TGTGCCAGCAGTGATTCAGGGGGGAATCAGCCCCAGCATTTT. This encodes CASSDSGGNQPQHF.

The chain uses TRBV6-5 and TRBJ1-4, with 8 bases matching TRBD1. CDR3 length: 14 residues. Germline-derived CDR1 and CDR2 are MNHEY and SVGAGI. V lost 6 bases and J lost 8; bases outside the gene matches: 8. Here the CDR3 DNA reads TGTGCCAGCAGGGATACCAGGGGGCGGGAAAAACTGTTTTTT. Encoded protein: CASRDTRGREKLFF.

The chain is built from TRBV4-1 and TRBJ1-1; D not resolved. V lost 4 bases and J 0 bases, leaving 27 bases between the germline ends. Germline values: CDR1 MGHRA, CDR2 YSYEKL. The CDR3 covers 20 residues. Here the CDR3 reads CASSPLGLNSYPIMNTEAFF. In nucleotides, the CDR3 is TGCGCCAGCAGCCCCCTGGGTTTGAACAGCTACCCTATCATGAACACTGAAGCTTTCTTT.

The chain is built from TRBV25-1 and TRBJ1-2; no firm D call. Germline V lookup: CDR1 MGHDK, CDR2 SYGVNS. The CDR3 has 14 residues. Trimming removed 1 base from V and 4 bases from J, with 10 bases in between. The CDR3 region has the DNA TGTGCCAGCAGTGAATCGATGGCAGTCTATGGCTACACCTTC. It translates to CASSESMAVYGYTF.